Listed below are T cell receptor beta chains from one sample, sequenced in a study of naive and memory T cell subsets. From the UMI-ligation and nested PCR reads, TCRdb called clonotypes with MiXCR, one entry per CDR3 protein. The data contain more than 30,000 distinct CDR3 sequences, approximately 7.1% of them singletons. The source material was skin, sampled from a tuberculin skin test site. The receptors stem from an adult in good health. The CDR3 runs from the conserved cysteine through the conserved F or W. The order of the fields is CDR3 protein, CDR3 DNA, V gene, clone size, J gene, D gene. D genes are given only for firm matches. Not all rows give a size; the values are once, few, many and, for expanded clones, a class.

cdr3_aa: CASSIVSGGRYNEQFF
cdr3_nt: TGTGCCAGTAGTATCGTAAGCGGGGGGCGGTACAATGAGCAGTTCTTC
v_call: TRBV19
clone_size: -
j_call: TRBJ2-1
d_call: TRBD2

cdr3_aa: CASSLSLNAGYTF
cdr3_nt: TGTGCCAGCAGTTTATCTCTGAACGCCGGCTACACCTTC
v_call: TRBV27
clone_size: many
j_call: TRBJ1-2
d_call: -

cdr3_aa: CSAKQGDTEAFF
cdr3_nt: TGCAGTGCTAAACAGGGGGATACTGAAGCTTTCTTT
v_call: TRBV20-1
clone_size: many
j_call: TRBJ1-1
d_call: TRBD1

cdr3_aa: CLTTVAASYEQYF
cdr3_nt: TGTCTCACTACGGTGGCAGCGTCTTACGAGCAGTACTTC
v_call: TRBV9
clone_size: few
j_call: TRBJ2-7
d_call: -

cdr3_aa: CASSPQGYTEAFF
cdr3_nt: TGTGCCAGCAGCCCACAGGGTTACACTGAAGCTTTCTTT
v_call: TRBV7-9
clone_size: many
j_call: TRBJ1-1
d_call: -

cdr3_aa: CASSQDLGGETEAFF
cdr3_nt: TGTGCCAGCAGCCAAGATCTAGGGGGCGAGACTGAAGCTTTCTTT
v_call: TRBV4-2
clone_size: few
j_call: TRBJ1-1
d_call: TRBD1

cdr3_aa: CATSVSGGTDTQYF
cdr3_nt: TGTGCCACCAGTGTTTCCGGGGGTACAGATACGCAGTATTTT
v_call: TRBV24-1
clone_size: many
j_call: TRBJ2-3
d_call: -

cdr3_aa: CASSLQGLGNQPQHF
cdr3_nt: TGTGCCAGCAGTTTACAGGGGCTTGGGAATCAGCCCCAGCATTTT
v_call: TRBV27
clone_size: many
j_call: TRBJ1-5
d_call: -

cdr3_aa: CASREGQGNTEAFF
cdr3_nt: TGTGCCAGCAGAGAGGGACAGGGGAACACTGAAGCTTTCTTT
v_call: TRBV6-1
clone_size: many
j_call: TRBJ1-1
d_call: TRBD1

cdr3_aa: CSARDIEAGQETQYF
cdr3_nt: TGCAGTGCTAGAGATATCGAAGCGGGCCAAGAGACCCAGTACTTC
v_call: TRBV20-1
clone_size: many
j_call: TRBJ2-5
d_call: -

cdr3_aa: CASSTNYGYTF
cdr3_nt: TGTGCCAGCAGTACGAACTATGGCTACACCTTC
v_call: TRBV6-1
clone_size: many
j_call: TRBJ1-2
d_call: -

cdr3_aa: CASRDHRGVGGQPQHF
cdr3_nt: TGTGCCAGCAGGGACCACAGGGGAGTTGGTGGTCAGCCCCAGCATTTT
v_call: TRBV2
clone_size: many
j_call: TRBJ1-5
d_call: TRBD1

cdr3_aa: CASSALAGPGKTQYF
cdr3_nt: TGTGCCAGCAGCGCTCTAGCGGGGCCGGGGAAGACCCAGTACTTC
v_call: TRBV2
clone_size: -
j_call: TRBJ2-5
d_call: TRBD2

cdr3_aa: CSARDRGAFNEQFF
cdr3_nt: TGCAGTGCTAGAGATCGGGGGGCTTTCAATGAGCAGTTCTTC
v_call: TRBV20-1
clone_size: many
j_call: TRBJ2-1
d_call: -

cdr3_aa: CASSIRRQVQNGELFF
cdr3_nt: TGTGCCAGTAGTATAAGGAGACAGGTCCAAAACGGGGAGCTGTTTTTT
v_call: TRBV19
clone_size: many
j_call: TRBJ2-2
d_call: -

cdr3_aa: CASSQERDTYNEQFF
cdr3_nt: TGTGCCAGCAGCCAAGAGCGGGATACCTACAATGAGCAGTTCTTC
v_call: TRBV3-1
clone_size: many
j_call: TRBJ2-1
d_call: -

cdr3_aa: CASRGAPGNYGYTF
cdr3_nt: TGTGCCAGCAGGGGGGCCCCAGGGAACTATGGCTACACCTTC
v_call: TRBV12-3/TRBV12-4
clone_size: medium-sized
j_call: TRBJ1-2
d_call: -

cdr3_aa: CASSISTDTQYF
cdr3_nt: TGTGCCAGCAGCATAAGCACAGATACGCAGTATTTT
v_call: TRBV7-9
clone_size: many
j_call: TRBJ2-3
d_call: -

cdr3_aa: CASSLSPLAKETQYF
cdr3_nt: TGTGCCAGCAGCTTAAGCCCCCTAGCGAAAGAGACCCAGTACTTC
v_call: TRBV7-2
clone_size: -
j_call: TRBJ2-5
d_call: -

cdr3_aa: CASSQDQGLAGPTDTQYF
cdr3_nt: TGTGCCAGCAGCCAAGACCAGGGACTAGCGGGGCCCACAGATACGCAGTATTTT
v_call: TRBV3-1
clone_size: many
j_call: TRBJ2-3
d_call: TRBD2

cdr3_aa: CASTPGDTQYF
cdr3_nt: TGTGCCAGCACTCCCGGAGATACGCAGTATTTT
v_call: TRBV28
clone_size: -
j_call: TRBJ2-3
d_call: -

cdr3_aa: CASSVVGSGTGELFF
cdr3_nt: TGTGCCAGCAGTGTAGTAGGCAGTGGGACCGGGGAGCTGTTTTTT
v_call: TRBV6-1
clone_size: -
j_call: TRBJ2-2
d_call: -

cdr3_aa: CSVDGGPISGNTIYF
cdr3_nt: TGCAGCGTTGACGGGGGCCCAATCTCTGGAAACACCATATATTTT
v_call: TRBV29-1
clone_size: -
j_call: TRBJ1-3
d_call: -

cdr3_aa: CSFRVGDTEAFF
cdr3_nt: TGCAGCTTTAGGGTTGGTGACACTGAAGCTTTCTTT
v_call: TRBV29-1
clone_size: -
j_call: TRBJ1-1
d_call: -

cdr3_aa: CATSRDSGGQPQHF
cdr3_nt: TGTGCCACCAGCAGAGATAGTGGGGGACAGCCCCAGCATTTT
v_call: TRBV15
clone_size: -
j_call: TRBJ1-5
d_call: -

cdr3_aa: CASSSGTGVGEQYF
cdr3_nt: TGCGCCAGCAGCTCCGGGACAGGGGTAGGCGAGCAGTACTTC
v_call: TRBV5-1
clone_size: many
j_call: TRBJ2-7
d_call: TRBD1

cdr3_aa: CASSPPFRELFF
cdr3_nt: TGTGCCAGCTCACCACCGTTTCGGGAGCTGTTTTTT
v_call: TRBV18
clone_size: many
j_call: TRBJ2-2
d_call: -

cdr3_aa: CAINERDRYNEQFF
cdr3_nt: TGTGCCATCAATGAGAGGGACAGATACAATGAGCAGTTCTTC
v_call: TRBV10-3
clone_size: many
j_call: TRBJ2-1
d_call: TRBD1

cdr3_aa: CASSLVGGFDSPLHF
cdr3_nt: TGTGCCAGCAGCTTAGTGGGGGGCTTTGATTCACCCCTCCACTTT
v_call: TRBV7-6
clone_size: many
j_call: TRBJ1-6
d_call: -

cdr3_aa: CAVQGTNVLTF
cdr3_nt: TGTGCCGTACAGGGGACCAACGTCCTGACTTTC
v_call: TRBV7-9
clone_size: many
j_call: TRBJ2-6
d_call: TRBD1

cdr3_aa: CASSSGGGRNTEAFF
cdr3_nt: TGTGCCAGCAGTTCCGGCGGGGGGCGGAACACTGAAGCTTTCTTT
v_call: TRBV6-6
clone_size: many
j_call: TRBJ1-1
d_call: -

cdr3_aa: CASSQRGGRWHEQYF
cdr3_nt: TGTGCCAGCAGCCAGCGGGGGGGCCGGTGGCACGAGCAGTACTTC
v_call: TRBV7-2
clone_size: many
j_call: TRBJ2-7
d_call: TRBD2

cdr3_aa: CSGSENYGYTF
cdr3_nt: TGCAGCGGGTCAGAAAACTATGGCTACACCTTC
v_call: TRBV29-1
clone_size: many
j_call: TRBJ1-2
d_call: -

cdr3_aa: CASSYGTGPQETQYF
cdr3_nt: TGTGCCAGCAGCTACGGAACAGGGCCCCAAGAGACCCAGTACTTC
v_call: TRBV5-6
clone_size: many
j_call: TRBJ2-5
d_call: -